This is a list of T cell receptor beta chains from one sample in a study of siplizumab effects on memory and regulatory T cells. Measured with immunoSEQ multiplex PCR; TCRdb has only the in-frame clones, and not every one. The repertoire holds about 85,000 clones, with 95% as singletons. Sequenced: CD8+ T cells sorted from blood. The receptors here all came from a human donor in good health. CDR3s include the opening cysteine and the closing phenylalanine or tryptophan. D genes are given only for firm matches. Not all rows give a size; the values are once, few, many and, for expanded clones, a class.

-,-,TRBV4-1,TRBJ2-7,TGCGCCAGCAGCCAAGATCACGAGACAGTCTCCTACGAGCAGTACTTC,CASSQDHETVSYEQYF
-,-,TRBV28,TRBJ1-4,TGTGCCAGCAGTCCCCAAAGGGGTCCGGACGAAAAACTGTTTTTT,CASSPQRGPDEKLFF
-,TRBD1,TRBV5-5,TRBJ2-7,TGTGCCAGCAGCTTGGCAGGTTGGGACAGACCCTACGAGCAGTACTTC,CASSLAGWDRPYEQYF
-,-,TRBV6-6,TRBJ1-1,TGTGCCAGCAGTTACGGAAGGGGGGGGCACACTGAAGCTTTCTTT,CASSYGRGGHTEAFF
-,-,TRBV6-6,TRBJ2-3,TGTGCCAGCAGTTACGTGCGGGGCAGCACAGATACGCAGTATTTT,CASSYVRGSTDTQYF
few,-,TRBV19,TRBJ2-7,TGTGCCAGTAGCTTCGGACACTCCTACGAGCAGTACTTC,CASSFGHSYEQYF
-,-,TRBV19,TRBJ1-1,TGTGCCAGTAGAGAGAGGGGAACTGAAGCTTTCTTT,CASRERGTEAFF
once,-,TRBV28,TRBJ2-3,TGTGCCAGCAGTTTTACGGGACGCACAGATACGCAGTATTTT,CASSFTGRTDTQYF
-,-,TRBV30,TRBJ2-7,TGTGCCTGGAGTGGGGTTATCTACGAGCAGTACTTC,CAWSGVIYEQYF
-,TRBD2,TRBV28,TRBJ2-5,TGTGCCAGCCTTAATCCGGGACTAGCGGGAGGGCGTGGTGAGACCCAGTACTTC,CASLNPGLAGGRGETQYF
once,-,TRBV27,TRBJ1-5,TGTGCCTTGGACGGGAAGGGCAATCAGCCCCAGCATTTT,CALDGKGNQPQHF
-,-,TRBV19,TRBJ2-7,TGTGCCAGTAGCTCAAGGGGGAGGGCCTACGAGCAGTACTTC,CASSSRGRAYEQYF
-,-,TRBV5-1,TRBJ2-7,TGCGCCAGCAGCTTGGCCCCTGGGCCGGACGCCTACGAGCAGTACTTC,CASSLAPGPDAYEQYF
-,-,TRBV27,TRBJ2-1,TGTGCCAGCAGCCTTGATCGGAATAGGCAGTTCTTC,CASSLDRNRQFF
-,TRBD2,TRBV7-3,TRBJ2-1,TGTGCCAGCAGCTTAAAGGCTCGGGAGGCGGTGGATGAGCAGTTCTTC,CASSLKAREAVDEQFF
-,-,TRBV29-1,TRBJ2-1,TGCAGCGTTGAATGGACGGGCCCGTCCTACAATGAGCAGTTCTTC,CSVEWTGPSYNEQFF
-,-,TRBV27,TRBJ2-3,TGTGCCAGCAGTTCCCAGACCCCTAGCACAGATACGCAGTATTTT,CASSSQTPSTDTQYF
-,-,TRBV5-1,TRBJ1-1,TGCGCCAGCAGCTTGGCAGGGGATACTGAAGCTTTCTTT,CASSLAGDTEAFF
-,-,TRBV7-8,TRBJ2-2,TGTGCCAGCAGCTTAGGTCGGCAGAACACCGGGGAGCTGTTTTTT,CASSLGRQNTGELFF
once,TRBD1,TRBV9,TRBJ1-6,TGTGCCAGCAGCGCGACTGACAGGGGCGGTTCACCCCTCCACTTT,CASSATDRGGSPLHF
-,TRBD2,TRBV7-6,TRBJ2-1,TGTGCCAGCAGCTTAGTAGCGGGGCCTAGCCTCTACAATGAGCAGTTCTTC,CASSLVAGPSLYNEQFF
-,-,TRBV15,TRBJ2-3,TGTGCCACCAGCATAGTTACGGGCAGGACAGATACGCAGTATTTT,CATSIVTGRTDTQYF
-,-,TRBV5-1,TRBJ2-7,TGCGCCAGCAGCACCTGGACTGGGGAAGGCTCCTACGAGCAGTACTTC,CASSTWTGEGSYEQYF
-,TRBD2,TRBV5-1,TRBJ2-3,TGCGCCAGCAGCTTGGAGGGAGGGCCGGGCCACACAGATACGCAGTATTTT,CASSLEGGPGHTDTQYF
-,-,TRBV5-1,TRBJ2-7,TGCGCCAGCAGCTCTACGCTTCGTAGGGGCGCATTCTACGAGCAGTACTTC,CASSSTLRRGAFYEQYF
once,-,TRBV6-1,TRBJ2-7,TGTGCCAGCAGTGAAGTCTTCGGACAGACGACCTACGAGCAGTACTTC,CASSEVFGQTTYEQYF
-,TRBD1,TRBV5-4,TRBJ1-2,TGTGCCAGCAGCTTGGTGACAGGGAGAAGCGGCTACACCTTC,CASSLVTGRSGYTF
-,-,TRBV7-9,TRBJ2-7,TGTGCCAGCAGCCACCCCCAGAAAGCCTACGAGCAGTACTTC,CASSHPQKAYEQYF
-,-,TRBV19,TRBJ2-7,TGTGCCAGTAGTATTTCAGGCAAGAGCTCCTACGAGCAGTACTTC,CASSISGKSSYEQYF
-,-,TRBV5-1,TRBJ2-1,TGCGCCAGCAGCTTGAGAGATGAGCAGTTCTTC,CASSLRDEQFF
-,-,TRBV7-9,TRBJ2-7,TGTGCCAGCAGTAAAGGGACGGGGAGATTGTACGAGCAGTACTTC,CASSKGTGRLYEQYF
-,-,TRBV19,TRBJ2-7,TGTGCCAGTAGTTTTGGGGAACCCTACGAGCAGTACTTC,CASSFGEPYEQYF
-,-,TRBV19,TRBJ1-5,TGTGCCAGTAGTATATGGGGGGCGAGCAATCAGCCCCAGCATTTT,CASSIWGASNQPQHF
-,TRBD1,TRBV27,TRBJ2-6,TGTGCCAGCAGTTTAACAGGGGTAAACTCTGGGGCCAACGTCCTGACTTTC,CASSLTGVNSGANVLTF
-,-,TRBV30,TRBJ1-5,TGTGCCTGGAGAAACAGGGTGGATCAGCCCCAGCATTTT,CAWRNRVDQPQHF
-,-,TRBV27,TRBJ2-1,TGTGCCAGCAGGTTTAGTGCCTACAATGAGCAGTTCTTC,CASRFSAYNEQFF
-,TRBD2,TRBV2,TRBJ2-7,TGTGCCAGCTACGGACTAGCGGGAGGTTCCTACGAGCAGTACTTC,CASYGLAGGSYEQYF
-,TRBD1,TRBV4-1,TRBJ2-5,TGCGCCAGCAGCCAAGCGGACAGGGGAAGGCAAGAGACCCAGTACTTC,CASSQADRGRQETQYF
-,TRBD1,TRBV29-1,TRBJ1-2,TGCAGCGTTCCGACAGGGGTGTATGGCTACACCTTC,CSVPTGVYGYTF
-,TRBD2,TRBV7-3,TRBJ2-3,TGTGCCAGCAGCATAAGCGGGAGGGGCGCAGATACGCAGTATTTT,CASSISGRGADTQYF